These T cell receptor beta chains were read from a single sample in a study of Ad26.COV2.S vaccination and SARS-CoV-2 variants. This table comes from immunoSEQ multiplex PCR, and its TCRdb copy is limited to in-frame clones, with some not included. The sample includes under 600,000 clones, nearly 90% seen only once; the top ten take about 1.5%. The sample was peripheral blood, taken in a trial of Ad26.COV2.S vaccine versus placebo. These receptor sequences come from a person between 18 and 59 years old who received the Ad26.COV2.S COVID-19 vaccine or a placebo. CDR3s leave out the opening cysteine and the closing phenylalanine or tryptophan. The order of the fields is V gene, D gene, J gene, CDR3 protein. A D gene is named only where the DNA matches it firmly.

>TRBV19|-|TRBJ1-5
ASSIGKRGRNQPQH
>TRBV13|TRBD1|TRBJ1-1
ASTPGQGPNTEAF
>TRBV18|TRBD1|TRBJ2-1
ASSPPPYSPGQGRDEQF
>TRBV18|-|TRBJ2-5
ASSPGNQETQY
>TRBV4-3|-|TRBJ2-7
ASSQDYGQSSYEQY
>TRBV6-5|-|TRBJ1-1
ASSWMGKAF
>TRBV5-5|-|TRBJ2-3
ASSLRASGADTQY
>TRBV27|TRBD1|TRBJ1-1
ASSRTGASNTEAF
>TRBV28|-|TRBJ1-2
ASSSGGYT
>TRBV2|TRBD2|TRBJ2-3
ASSNRLAVTDTQY
>TRBV19|-|TRBJ2-7
ASRQNAGQTYEQY
>TRBV9|TRBD2|TRBJ2-7
AGRTSQSLKQY
>TRBV5-1|-|TRBJ2-1
ASSLGQAGVNEQF
>TRBV27|-|TRBJ1-5
ASSPMGNQPQH
>TRBV2|-|TRBJ1-5
ASRGQGNQPQH
>TRBV4-1|TRBD1|TRBJ1-1
ASSPRQGGEAF
>TRBV5-1|-|TRBJ2-7
ASSVGMGAYEQY
>TRBV18|TRBD1|TRBJ2-1
ASSPGTDNEQF
>TRBV28|-|TRBJ2-1
ASSPGPRLWQAYNEQF
>TRBV29-1|-|TRBJ2-7
SAWGRDYEQY
>TRBV4-2|TRBD1|TRBJ1-3
ASSQEYGRGPSSGNTIY
>TRBV19|-|TRBJ1-1
ATRRGGEAF
>TRBV18|TRBD2|TRBJ2-7
ASSPQAAGGETGEQY
>TRBV19|TRBD1|TRBJ1-5
TSSMLQGGYYSNQPQH
>TRBV5-1|-|TRBJ2-1
ASSLGDYNEQF
>TRBV11-2|-|TRBJ2-1
ASSLGPSSYNEQF
>TRBV3-1/TRBV3-2|-|TRBJ1-2
ASSQGIGKVYGYT
>TRBV28|-|TRBJ1-1
ASSLAQNTEAF
>TRBV2|-|TRBJ1-5
ASSPDSRALMPQH
>TRBV18|-|TRBJ1-1
ASSPLPGPEAF
>TRBV6-6|-|TRBJ1-1
ASSYTEMNTEAF
>TRBV6-5|-|TRBJ1-1
ASSYSWGQNTEAF